This T cell receptor beta chain was obtained from a study of cytomegalovirus exposure and HLA in healthy donors. This CDR3 comprises 13 residues. From germline, CDR1 is MNHEY and CDR2 SMNVEV (reference sequence). Trimming removed 5 bases at V and 7 bases at J, with 12 bases between. The method was immunoSEQ multiplex PCR; TCRdb's version includes in-frame clones alone and lacks a portion of them. The sample shows under 100,000 clones, around 96% of them seen only once. J is TRBJ1-3 and V is TRBV27, with D possibly TRBD1 on 6 matching bases. The sequencing input was PBMCs. This receptor was identified in a man aged 18 to 29 in good health and CMV-seronegative. The CDR3 region has the DNA TGTGCCAGCAGTCGAAGGGGGGGGAACACCATATATTTT. Protein product: CASSRRGGNTIYF.